A selection of T cell receptor beta chains follows, all from one sample in a study of beta chain features in type 1 diabetes. The assay was immunoSEQ multiplex PCR, and TCRdb's table has in-frame clones only and misses some. The sample lists some 350,000 clones; 8% to 10% were seen once. Source material: central memory CD4+ T cells from blood. These receptor sequences come from a man aged 25-45 years with type 1 diabetes. CDR3s include the opening cysteine and the closing phenylalanine or tryptophan. D genes are given only for firm matches. Rows may omit the clone size; those that give it use once, few, many or a size class.

clone_size	v_call	d_call	j_call	cdr3_nt	cdr3_aa
NA	TRBV29-1	TRBD2	TRBJ2-2	TGCAGCGTTGCTACGGGACTAGCGGGATTCACCGGGGAGCTGTTTTTT	CSVATGLAGFTGELFF
NA	TRBV7-2	TRBD1	TRBJ2-2	TGTGCCAGCAAATCGCCGGGACAGGGGGAGGGCGGGGAGCTGTTTTTT	CASKSPGQGEGGELFF
NA	TRBV11-2	TRBD2	TRBJ2-2	TGTGCCAGCAGCTCCCCGGGAGCGGGAGACACCGGGGAGCTGTTTTTT	CASSSPGAGDTGELFF
NA	TRBV4-2	TRBD2	TRBJ2-1	TGTGCCAGCAGCCAAGAGCCTAGCGGGAAGGCCAATGAGCAGTTCTTC	CASSQEPSGKANEQFF
many	TRBV9	NA	TRBJ1-1	TGTGCCAGCAGCGTAGTTGTCGGTGGGGAAACTGAAGCTTTCTTT	CASSVVVGGETEAFF
NA	TRBV5-1	NA	TRBJ1-4	TGCGCCAGCAGCTTGCTCCCGGGGATTAATGAAAAACTGTTTTTT	CASSLLPGINEKLFF
NA	TRBV18	NA	TRBJ2-5	TGTGCCAGCTCCCCCCCCGGGCAGGCGGGGGAGACCCAGTACTTC	CASSPPGQAGETQYF
NA	TRBV11-3	NA	TRBJ2-7	TGTGCCAGCAGCCCGGGACGGAACAGCTACGAGCAGTACTTC	CASSPGRNSYEQYF
NA	TRBV7-2	NA	TRBJ2-3	TGTGCCAGCAGCCAGCAACAACGGGATACGCAGTATTTT	CASSQQQRDTQYF
NA	TRBV6-5	TRBD1	TRBJ1-1	TGTGCCAGCAGTCCAAGACAGGGAAGAGAGGCTGAAGCTTTCTTT	CASSPRQGREAEAFF
many	TRBV28	NA	TRBJ2-3	TGTGCCAGCAGCACCCTACCGGGACTGTCTAGCACAGATACGCAGTATTTT	CASSTLPGLSSTDTQYF
many	TRBV5-4	NA	TRBJ1-2	TGTGCCAGCAGCTTAGAGGCAGCCTATGGCTACACCTTC	CASSLEAAYGYTF
many	TRBV6-6	NA	TRBJ1-5	TGTGCCAGCAGTTACGGGGGAGGGCGGAATCAGCCCCAGCATTTT	CASSYGGGRNQPQHF
few	TRBV5-4	NA	TRBJ1-4	TGTGCCAGCAGCTTGGTTAAAGCGGGGGGCGCGGATGAAAAACTGTTTTTT	CASSLVKAGGADEKLFF
NA	TRBV4-2	NA	TRBJ2-5	TGTGCCAGCAGCTTGGCAGTCCGAGAGACCCAGTACTTC	CASSLAVRETQYF
NA	TRBV5-4	TRBD2	TRBJ2-1	TGTGCCAGCAGCTTGGTAACCGGGACTAGCAACAATGAGCAGTTCTTC	CASSLVTGTSNNEQFF